This T cell receptor beta chain is drawn from a study of brain T cells in children with intractable seizures listed by TCRdb under 2021. Broadly, across the study: Resected brain tissue from roughly 53 pediatric epilepsy surgery cases was first screened for immune gene transcripts using a NanoString immunology panel. Of the roughly 12 selected surgery cases, pre-surgery blood was also sequenced for eight, so four had brain tissue only.

This specimen's time point label, interpreted: blood from clinic visit 5 months post-surgery; TSC patient then seizure free. The surgery cases with the highest brain T cell transcript signatures were chosen for TCR beta chain sequencing of brain tissue, and also of blood when blood was available. Prior to surgery, the patients had been treated with at least one anti-epileptic drug. TCR-sequenced patients were children with drug-resistant epilepsy due to tuberous sclerosis complex, focal cortical dysplasia, Rasmussen encephalitis or hemimegalencephaly. The Monarch genomic DNA purification kit was used to extract bulk genomic DNA from unsorted brain tissue and whole blood. TCR beta chain sequences were generated from genomic DNA using the immunoSEQ assay. Per the authors' processing: CDR3 sequences not starting with the conserved framework cysteine at position 104 were manually removed. To get clonality, the normalized Shannon's Diversity Index was subtracted from one, giving values from 0 (maximal diversity) to 1 (oligoclonal). Chi-squared comparison-of-proportions tests assessed whether the same CDR3 differed in frequency between samples, such as brain versus blood. Public clonotypes were found by searching immuneACCESS, and the VDJdb browser was used to assess similarity to known antiviral clonotypes. TCRdb provides this immuneACCESS table in a form limited to in-frame rearrangements. Some clones are lacking; in checked studies, under half of them reflect an unresolved V gene, and why the rest are absent is not known. V, J and clone size derive from that table, while D and trimming were established from the DNA sequence. The sample table holds about 340,000 clones, of which about 93% were seen once. The ten largest clones add up to roughly 5.7% of the sample.

Here is what the overall study found, with its caveats: Viral specificity was inferred solely from CDR3 sequence similarity, and the HCMV serostatus of the patients was not known. Because sequencing depth was different between pre-surgery and post-surgery blood, clones absent from the pre-surgery sample may reflect undersampling.

The CDR3 starts with the cysteine, ends with the phenylalanine, and has 12 residues. Of all the DNA, just the CDR3 is kept, 36 bases in frame from base 1. V loses 7 bases, J loses 2 bases, and the germline ends lie 9 bases apart. From the germline V gene, CDR1 is MDHEN and CDR2 is SYDVKM. Note on this clone: Its antigen remains undetermined. Base qualities were left out, and no much larger clone turns up one base away.

The material was peripheral blood, obtained around 5 months after surgery. The rearranged chain carries TRBV28 and TRBJ2-7; 6 matching bases give a weak D call of TRBD2. The TCR originated in a boy under two years old with tuberous sclerosis and intractable seizures. The CDR3: CASKASAYEQYF. The nucleotides read TGTGCCAGCAAAGCTAGCGCCTACGAGCAGTACTTC.